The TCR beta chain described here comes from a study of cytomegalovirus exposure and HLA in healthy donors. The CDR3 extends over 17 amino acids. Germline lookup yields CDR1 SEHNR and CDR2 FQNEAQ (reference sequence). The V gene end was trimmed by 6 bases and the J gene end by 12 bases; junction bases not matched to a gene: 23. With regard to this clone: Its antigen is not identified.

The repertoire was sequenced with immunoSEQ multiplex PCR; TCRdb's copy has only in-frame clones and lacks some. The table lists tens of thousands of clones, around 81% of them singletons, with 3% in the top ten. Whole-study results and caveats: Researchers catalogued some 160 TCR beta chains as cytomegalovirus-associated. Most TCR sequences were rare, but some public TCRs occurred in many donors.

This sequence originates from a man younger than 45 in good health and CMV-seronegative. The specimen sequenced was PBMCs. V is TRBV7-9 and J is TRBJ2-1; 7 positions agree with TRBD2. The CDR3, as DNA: TGTGCCAGCAGAACTCCCCTCCGCGGGAGTCGGTTCTCGGGGCAGTTCTTC. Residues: CASRTPLRGSRFSGQFF.